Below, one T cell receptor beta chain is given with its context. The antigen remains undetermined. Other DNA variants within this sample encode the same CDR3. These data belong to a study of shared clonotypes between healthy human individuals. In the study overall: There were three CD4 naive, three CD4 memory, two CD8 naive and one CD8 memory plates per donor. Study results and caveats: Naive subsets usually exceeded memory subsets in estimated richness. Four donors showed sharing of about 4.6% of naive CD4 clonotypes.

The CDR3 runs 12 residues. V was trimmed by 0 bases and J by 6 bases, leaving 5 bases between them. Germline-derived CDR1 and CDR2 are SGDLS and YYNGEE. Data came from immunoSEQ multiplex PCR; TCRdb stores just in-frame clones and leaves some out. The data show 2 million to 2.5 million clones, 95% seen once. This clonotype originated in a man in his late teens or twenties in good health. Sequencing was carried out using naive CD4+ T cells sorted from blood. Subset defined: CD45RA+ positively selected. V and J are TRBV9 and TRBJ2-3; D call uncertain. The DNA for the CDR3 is TGTGCCAGCAGCGTAGTAGGGGATACGCAGTATTTT. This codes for CASSVVGDTQYF.